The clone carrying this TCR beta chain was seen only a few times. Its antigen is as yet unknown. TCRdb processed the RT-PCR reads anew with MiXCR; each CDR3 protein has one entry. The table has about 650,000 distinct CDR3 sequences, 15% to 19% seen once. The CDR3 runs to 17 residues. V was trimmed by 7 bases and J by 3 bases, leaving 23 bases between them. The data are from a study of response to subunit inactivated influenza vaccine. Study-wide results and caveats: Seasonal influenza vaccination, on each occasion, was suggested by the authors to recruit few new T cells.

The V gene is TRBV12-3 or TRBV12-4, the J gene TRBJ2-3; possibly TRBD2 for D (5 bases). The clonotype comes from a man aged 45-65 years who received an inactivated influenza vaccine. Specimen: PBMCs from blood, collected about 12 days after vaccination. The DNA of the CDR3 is TGTGCCAGCACCCGACGGTTGGCCGGGGAGTTGACAGATACGCAGTATTTT. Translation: CASTRRLAGELTDTQYF.